The text below deals with one T cell receptor (beta chain). No antigen is known for it. The entry originates in a study of blood T cells in healthy people across ages. Background on the study: There was about one barcoded beta molecule captured by template switching per two T cells.

Study-wide results and limits: A roughly linear age-dependent decrease characterized TCR beta diversity per million T cells. No conclusive comparison of naive versus antigen-experienced cells was possible with unsorted PBMCs.

The CDR3 spans 15 residues. The germline CDR1 and CDR2 sequences are SGHTA and FQGNSA. Then a second PCR, running about 6 to 11 cycles, was carried out with a sample-barcoded 5' primer and a J-beta primer mix. TCRdb used MiXCR to reprocess the 5' RACE reads, holding one entry per CDR3 protein. Of 980,000 or so distinct CDR3 sequences listed, 48% were seen once; the top ten hold under 15%. V gene TRBV7-2 combines with J gene TRBJ2-5, with unresolved D. The closer fit of TRBJ2-7 to the DNA end suggests the J call may be wrong. The clonotype comes from a man aged 30 to 45 in good health. Sequenced input: blood. The CDR3 sequence is CASSLGPGVSYEQYF. The DNA for the CDR3 is TGTGCCAGCAGCTTAGGCCCGGGCGTATCCTACGAGCAGTACTTC.